These T cell receptor beta chains were read from a single sample in a study of cytomegalovirus exposure and HLA in healthy donors. Profiling relied on immunoSEQ multiplex PCR, and the TCRdb table lists in-frame clones only, not all of them. The sample holds some 110,000 clones, 9.5% seen once. Sequenced material: PBMCs. These receptors all stem from a young man in good health and CMV-seronegative. CDR3s include the opening cysteine and the closing phenylalanine or tryptophan. D genes are given only for firm matches. Clone size is given for some rows only: seen once, a few or many times, or a class if the clone is expanded.

size | D | J | V | CDR3 | DNA
. | TRBD1 | TRBJ1-1 | TRBV7-3 | CASSSPGTGGRTEAFF | TGTGCCAGCAGCTCACCCGGGACAGGGGGCCGGACTGAAGCTTTCTTT
. | TRBD2 | TRBJ2-1 | TRBV25-1 | CASSEGTSGGMGEQFF | TGTGCCAGCAGTGAAGGGACTAGCGGGGGGATGGGGGAGCAGTTCTTC
few | . | TRBJ2-1 | TRBV4-3 | CASSQDRRVGEQFF | TGCGCCAGCAGCCAAGATAGGCGGGTGGGTGAGCAGTTCTTC
few | . | TRBJ1-4 | TRBV7-8 | CASSLRLGGPNEKLFF | TGTGCCAGCAGCTTGCGCCTGGGGGGACCTAATGAAAAACTGTTTTTT
few | TRBD2 | TRBJ2-1 | TRBV7-9 | CASSLASGMGDEQFF | TGTGCCAGCAGCTTAGCTAGCGGGATGGGCGATGAGCAGTTCTTC
few | TRBD1 | TRBJ2-7 | TRBV30 | CAWHPGTGSYEQYF | TGTGCCTGGCACCCCGGGACAGGGTCCTACGAGCAGTACTTC
few | . | TRBJ1-3 | TRBV7-9 | CASSSTGISGNTIYF | TGTGCCAGCAGCTCCACAGGGATCTCTGGAAACACCATATATTTT
. | TRBD1 | TRBJ1-2 | TRBV30 | CAGQGQGGVPGYTF | TGTGCCGGACAAGGACAGGGTGGGGTCCCTGGCTACACCTTC
few | TRBD1 | TRBJ1-2 | TRBV10-3 | CAISGGGARGYTF | TGTGCCATCAGTGGAGGGGGCGCGCGGGGCTACACCTTC
. | . | TRBJ1-3 | TRBV9 | CASSVASDGSSSGNTIYF | TGTGCCAGCAGCGTAGCCTCCGACGGTAGCTCCTCTGGAAACACCATATATTTT
few | . | TRBJ2-3 | TRBV5-1 | CASSFTDTRYF | TGCGCCAGCAGCTTTACAGATACGCGGTATTTT
few | TRBD1 | TRBJ1-1 | TRBV6-5 | CASRRQGNTEAFF | TGTGCCAGCAGGCGACAGGGAAACACTGAAGCTTTCTTT
. | TRBD1 | TRBJ2-5 | TRBV5-4 | CASSPRQGAWETQYF | TGTGCCAGCAGCCCCCGGCAGGGGGCCTGGGAGACCCAGTACTTC
few | TRBD1 | TRBJ2-3 | TRBV6-1 | CASSVDRGGTDTQYF | TGTGCCAGCAGTGTTGACAGGGGGGGCACAGATACGCAGTATTTT
. | TRBD1 | TRBJ2-5 | TRBV10-3 | CAIRRRDRGPQETQYF | TGTGCCATCAGGCGCCGGGACAGGGGTCCCCAAGAGACCCAGTACTTC
. | . | TRBJ1-1 | TRBV28 | CASSLRGTLILAEAFF | TGTGCCAGCAGTTTACGTGGGACTTTAATTTTGGCTGAAGCTTTCTTT
. | TRBD1 | TRBJ1-1 | TRBV5-4 | CASSIQGGTEAFF | TGTGCCAGCAGCATACAGGGGGGCACTGAAGCTTTCTTT
. | . | TRBJ1-2 | TRBV2 | CATSRAAETYGYTF | TGTGCCACCTCCCGAGCGGCAGAAACCTATGGCTACACCTTC
. | . | TRBJ2-5 | TRBV18 | CASSSLPPGTSQETQYF | TGTGCCAGCTCATCCTTACCCCCCGGGACTTCCCAAGAGACCCAGTACTTC
few | . | TRBJ2-2 | TRBV9 | CASSVGLSNTGELFF | TGTGCCAGCAGCGTGGGACTTTCGAACACCGGGGAGCTGTTTTTT
. | . | TRBJ2-1 | TRBV4-3 | CASSQGGLSYNEQFF | TGCGCCAGCAGCCAGGGGGGGCTTTCCTACAATGAGCAGTTCTTC